The 26 T cell receptor beta chains below come from one sample, sequenced in a study of human T cells and chemical hapten exposure (TCRdb year 2021). Explained via the paper, the time point label denotes: patch test 2, 6 weeks after DPC sensitization. This specimen's treatment or condition label, interpreted: therapeutic diphenylcyclopropenone sensitization with weekly scalp DPC. Library generation was performed with RACE. The run used a NextSeq 500. Clones were called with MiXCR by TCRdb after fastp trimmed the public reads at Q25, and only in-frame beta chains were retained. When rows share a CDR3 protein, they turn into one entry using the most common DNA and genes. Counted in this sample were over 65,000 distinct CDR3 sequences; around 10% of them appeared once. More than 1.5% of the sample belongs to the ten largest clones. The specimen comprised whole blood, sampled in connection with sensitization to the hapten diphenylcyclopropenone (DPC). The source of these receptors is a man in his late teens or twenties with alopecia areata. Some clones in this sample may be carry-over from other donors' samples.

This clonotype has at least ten counts. The rearrangement links TRBV7-2 to TRBJ2-7; D not certain. Germline V gene lookup returns CDR1 SGHTA and CDR2 FQGNSA. This CDR3 spans 13 amino acids. Trimming removed 3 bases from V and 8 bases from J, with 14 bases in between. DNA of the CDR3: TGTGCCAGCAGCTTGCGCCCCGGGCGCCAGCAGTACGTC. Translation gives CASSLRPGRQQYV.

In its sample, this clonotype was seen many times. The chain is built from TRBV19 and TRBJ1-1; no clear D. Germline lookup yields CDR1 LNHDA and CDR2 SQIVND (reference sequence). Trimming stripped 3 bases from V and 1 base from J, with 9 bases between. The CDR3 consists of 14 residues. For the CDR3, the DNA is TGTGCCAGTAGTATGGGCAGGTGGAACACTGAAGCTTTCTTT. It is translated as CASSMGRWNTEAFF. Drawing the rest from reference TRBV19 and TRBJ1-1, the complete variable domain is DGGITQSPKYLFRKEGQNVTLSCEQNLNHDAMYWYRQDPGQGLRLIYYSQIVNDFQKGDIAEGYSVSREKKESFPLTVTSAQKNPTAFYLCASSMGRWNTEAFFGQGTRLTVV.

Many counts were recorded for this clonotype. The gene calls are TRBV2 and TRBJ2-1; 14 nucleotides match TRBD2. The CDR3 is made up of 20 amino acids. The germline V gene encodes CDR1 SNHLY and CDR2 FYNNEI. With V trimmed by 5 bases and J by 0 bases, 12 bases remained unmatched. The CDR3 sequence is CASSHIPGLAGDSSYNEQFF. CDR3 coding DNA: TGTGCCAGCAGTCATATACCGGGACTAGCGGGGGACAGCTCCTACAATGAGCAGTTCTTC.

In this sample, this clonotype turned up many times. The chain has TRBV2 and TRBJ2-3; D possibly corresponds to TRBD1 (6 bases). Germline CDR1 SNHLY, CDR2 FYNNEI. The V end lost 5 bases, the J end lost 6 bases, and 21 bases lay between the germline ends. This CDR3 is 16 amino acids long. CDR3: CASSRNTGSIWDTQYF. CDR3 coding DNA: TGTGCCAGCAGTCGGAATACAGGGTCTATATGGGATACGCAGTATTTT.

This clonotype was counted ten times or more. V usage is TRBV2 and J usage is TRBJ1-5, with 9 bases that match TRBD1. This CDR3 has 15 residues. Germline-derived CDR1 and CDR2 are SNHLY and FYNNEI. V was clipped by 6 bases and J by 11 bases; unmatched bases: 14. The CDR3 DNA follows: TGTGCCAGCAGGGGACAGGGATTCCGCCAATCAGCCCAGCATTTT. It is translated as CASRGQGFRQSAQHF.

The J gene is TRBJ2-1, the V gene TRBV4-1; D is unresolved. This CDR3 is built from 13 residues. Trimming removed 0 bases at V and 9 bases at J, with 9 bases between. Per germline, CDR1 MGHRA and CDR2 YSYEKL. This CDR3 reads CASSQDLQSEQFF. CDR3 bases: TGCGCCAGCAGCCAAGATTTGCAGTCTGAGCAGTTCTTC.

The rearrangement links TRBV4-3 to TRBJ1-5; D perhaps matches TRBD1 (6 bases). This CDR3 is built from 18 residues. Germline V gene sequence: CDR1 LGHNA, CDR2 YSLEER. The ends were cut back, 0 bases at V and 4 bases at J, with 19 bases in the middle. CDR3 in amino acids: CASSQEWGSGGWNQPQHF. The CDR3 nucleotides read TGCGCCAGCAGCCAAGAATGGGGATCTGGGGGCTGGAATCAGCCCCAGCATTTT.

This clonotype was recorded many times. The V call is TRBV6-5, the J call TRBJ1-2, with D unresolved. The CDR3 has 15 amino acids. V dropped 0 bases and J dropped 0 bases, with 8 bases sitting between them. In germline, CDR1 is MNHEY, CDR2 SVGAGI. For the CDR3, the DNA is TGTGCCAGCAGTTACTCGAAGCGCGCTAACTATGGCTACACCTTC. Amino acid sequence: CASSYSKRANYGYTF.

This clonotype appeared many times. This chain links TRBV5-1 with TRBJ1-1, with 7 bases matching TRBD1. Losses at the gene ends were 0 bases for V and 3 bases for J; bases not matched to a gene: 2. The CDR3 covers 14 residues. Germline lookup yields CDR1 SGHRS and CDR2 YFSETQ. CDR3 in amino acids: CASSLATGDTEAFF. In DNA, the CDR3 is TGCGCCAGCAGCTTGGCCACAGGGGACACTGAAGCTTTCTTT.

The table lists this clonotype with a few counts. The chain recombines TRBV11-2 with TRBJ2-4; TRBD1 matches at 7 bases. Germline CDR1 and CDR2: SGHAT and FQNNGV. After removal of 5 bases from V and 0 bases from J, the junction contained 7 bases not matched to a gene. The CDR3 has 16 amino acids. CDR3 in amino acids: CASSLGTELAKNIQYF. The CDR3 DNA is TGTGCCAGCAGCCTCGGGACAGAGCTAGCCAAAAACATTCAGTACTTC.

J is TRBJ2-5 and V is TRBV5-1; a possible D gene is TRBD2 (6 bases). The V gene lost 0 bases and the J gene lost 3 bases, with 12 bases spanning the gap. CDR3 size: 15 residues. Looked up from germline, CDR1 is SGHRS and CDR2 is YFSETQ. The CDR3 coding sequence is TGCGCCAGCAGCTTGGCCAACGGGGGAGAAGAGACCCAGTACTTC. This gives the protein CASSLANGGEETQYF.

This clonotype was counted ten times or more. This sequence joins TRBV27 and TRBJ2-1; 9 nucleotides agree with TRBD1. CDR1 and CDR2 (germline): MNHEY, SMNVEV (reference sequence). This CDR3 region has 14 residues. V trimming: 6 bases; J trimming: 6 bases; junction bases outside the gene matches: 6. CDR3 amino acids: CASSGTGRLNEQFF. The CDR3 coding sequence is TGTGCCAGCAGCGGGACAGGGAGGCTCAATGAGCAGTTCTTC.

The J gene is TRBJ1-1, the V gene TRBV29-1, with D possibly TRBD1 on 5 matching bases. V gave up 0 bases and J gave up 1 base, with 12 bases separating them. In germline, CDR1 is SQVTM, CDR2 ANQGSEA. There are 15 residues in the CDR3. Written as DNA, the CDR3 is TGCAGCGTTGAAGATCTGCAGGGCGGGAACACTGAAGCTTTCTTT. Translated, it gives CSVEDLQGGNTEAFF.

This clonotype has just a few counts. The chain carries TRBV27 and TRBJ2-2; 10 bases are a match to TRBD1. The germline CDR1 and CDR2 sequences are MNHEY and SMNVEV (reference sequence). The CDR3 has 17 amino acids. J gave up 5 bases and V 6 bases, and 12 bases lay outside the gene matches. DNA of the CDR3: TGTGCCAGCAGGATGTATGGGACAGGGGTTTTAACCGGGGAGCTGTTTTTT. This translates into CASRMYGTGVLTGELFF.

The rearrangement uses TRBV24-1 and TRBJ1-1; a weak D match, TRBD1 (6 bases). The CDR3 is made up of 13 amino acids. Trimming pared 8 bases from V and 2 bases from J, leaving 11 bases between. Germline V gene data show CDR1 as KGHDR and CDR2 as SFDVKD. CDR3 sequence reads: CATIWTENTEAFF. CDR3 nucleotides: TGTGCCACCATATGGACAGAAAACACTGAAGCTTTCTTT.

This clonotype was seen ten or more times. The chain carries TRBV7-9 and TRBJ2-4; 10 bases align to TRBD2. The CDR3 is made up of 16 amino acids. Per germline, CDR1 SEHNR and CDR2 FQNEAQ (reference sequence). Trimming cost V 6 bases and J 12 bases; bases outside gene matches: 17. CDR3 sequence (DNA): TGTGCCAGCAGTTTTAGTATGGGTCTAGCGGGGGACTATCAGTACTTC. It yields the protein CASSFSMGLAGDYQYF. Variable domain in full (rest from reference TRBV7-9 and TRBJ2-4): DTGVSQNPRHKITKRGQNVTFRCDPISEHNRLYWYRQTLGQGPEFLTYFQNEAQLEKSRLLSDRFSAERPKGSFSTLEIQRTEQGDSAMYLCASSFSMGLAGDYQYFGAGTRLSVL.

The chain combines TRBV4-3 with TRBJ2-1, with 8 bases fitting TRBD1. This CDR3 has 16 residues. Germline V gene sequence: CDR1 LGHNA, CDR2 YSLEER. The J segment lost 0 bases and the V segment lost 3 bases, leaving 4 bases of the junction unmatched. The CDR3 region has the DNA TGCGCCAGCAGCCAGATGGACAGGGCCTCCTACAATGAGCAGTTCTTC. Its protein product is CASSQMDRASYNEQFF.

This clonotype was seen many times. The chain is built from TRBV9 and TRBJ2-1; D gene unclear. V shed 0 bases and J shed 2 bases, with 15 bases lying between them. The CDR3 is made up of 17 amino acids. CDR1 and CDR2 from the germline V gene are SGDLS and YYNGEE. CDR3 loop: CASSVGVPAQPYNEQFF. CDR3 sequence (DNA): TGTGCCAGCAGCGTAGGGGTACCGGCACAGCCCTACAATGAGCAGTTCTTC.

The chain uses TRBV29-1 and TRBJ2-3; 7 bases are a match to TRBD2. Germline V gene data show CDR1 as SQVTM and CDR2 as ANQGSEA. This CDR3 region has 15 residues. V gave up 6 bases and J gave up 5 bases; unmatched junction bases: 14. The DNA of the CDR3 is TGCAGCGTGCTACCTTGGCGGGGGAGGGGAGATACGCAGTATTTT. Translated: CSVLPWRGRGDTQYF.

In its sample, this clonotype was seen a few times. The rearrangement joins TRBV6-2 or TRBV6-3 to TRBJ2-7; D is perhaps TRBD1 (6 bases). Trimming stripped 4 bases from V and 12 bases from J, with 16 bases between. Germline loops: CDR1 MNHEY, CDR2 SVGEGT. The length of the CDR3 is 12 residues. In DNA, the CDR3 is TGTGCCAGCAGTTCCCGGGACACCGGAAGGTACTTC. This codes for CASSSRDTGRYF.

There are a few counts of this clonotype. J is TRBJ1-1 and V is TRBV5-6; D remains ambiguous. Per the germline V gene, CDR1 is SGHDT and CDR2 is YYEEEE. V was trimmed by 4 bases and J by 1 base, leaving 14 bases between them. This CDR3 has 15 residues. CDR3 DNA: TGTGCCAGCAGCGTGGGCTTTCAGTCGAACACTGAAGCTTTCTTT. It translates to CASSVGFQSNTEAFF.

This clonotype showed up many times. This chain links TRBV27 with TRBJ2-1, with D unresolved. Germline values: CDR1 MNHEY, CDR2 SMNVEV (reference sequence). V was shortened by 5 bases and J by 5 bases, with 10 bases between the two germline ends. CDR3 length: 13 amino acids. Here the CDR3 DNA reads TGTGCCAGCAGTCTCCCTTTTAACAATGAGCAGTTCTTC. Its translation: CASSLPFNNEQFF.

The chain combines TRBV10-3 with TRBJ1-2, with D hard to call. Looked up from germline, CDR1 is ENHRY and CDR2 is SYGVKD. Deletions cut 6 bases from V and 0 bases from J, with 11 bases between. The CDR3 spans 14 residues. Here the CDR3 DNA reads TGTGCCATCAGCCCGTCTTTGTCTAACTATGGCTACACCTTC. Its translation is CAISPSLSNYGYTF.

The chain has TRBV28 and TRBJ1-1; D gene uncertain. Trimming left V 2 bases short and J 1 base short, with 8 bases between. CDR1 and CDR2 (germline): MDHEN, SYDVKM. The CDR3 runs 14 residues. The CDR3 sequence is CASSLLSTNTEAFF. In nucleotides, the CDR3 is TGTGCCAGCAGTTTACTCTCCACGAACACTGAAGCTTTCTTT.

This clonotype showed up many times. J is TRBJ1-4 and V is TRBV5-6; TRBD1 is a possible D gene (5 bases). The CDR3 covers 16 residues. Trimming took off 4 bases at V and 8 bases at J, with 21 bases between the two ends. Looked up from germline, CDR1 is SGHDT and CDR2 is YYEEEE. CDR3 sequence reads: CASSRDTGAGGEKLFF. The CDR3 nucleotides read TGTGCCAGCAGCCGCGATACAGGCGCCGGAGGGGAAAAACTGTTTTTT.

The chain joins TRBV19 to TRBJ1-5; no definite D call. This CDR3 contains 18 residues. From germline, CDR1 is LNHDA and CDR2 SQIVND (reference sequence). The V end lost 0 bases, the J end lost 0 bases, and 15 bases lay between the germline ends. The CDR3 nucleotides read TGTGCCAGTAGTATAGATCAATATCGGACCGATAGCAATCAGCCCCAGCATTTT. Translation gives CASSIDQYRTDSNQPQHF.